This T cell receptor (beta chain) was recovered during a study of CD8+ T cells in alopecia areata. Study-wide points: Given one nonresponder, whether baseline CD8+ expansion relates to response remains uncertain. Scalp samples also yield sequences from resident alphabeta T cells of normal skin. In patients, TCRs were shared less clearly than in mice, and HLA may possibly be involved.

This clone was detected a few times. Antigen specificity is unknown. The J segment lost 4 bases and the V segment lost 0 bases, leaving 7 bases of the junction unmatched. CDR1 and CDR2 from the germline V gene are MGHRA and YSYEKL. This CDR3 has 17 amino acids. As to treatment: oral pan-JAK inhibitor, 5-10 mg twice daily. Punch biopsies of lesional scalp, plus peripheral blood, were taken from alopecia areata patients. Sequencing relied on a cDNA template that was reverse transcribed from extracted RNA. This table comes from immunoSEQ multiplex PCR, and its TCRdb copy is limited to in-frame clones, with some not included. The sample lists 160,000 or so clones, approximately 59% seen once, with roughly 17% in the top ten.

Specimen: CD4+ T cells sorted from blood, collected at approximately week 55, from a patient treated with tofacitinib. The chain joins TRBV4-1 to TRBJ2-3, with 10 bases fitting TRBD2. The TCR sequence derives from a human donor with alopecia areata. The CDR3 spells CASSQDLSGGAADTQYF. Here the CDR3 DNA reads TGCGCCAGCAGCCAAGATCTGAGCGGGGGGGCCGCAGATACGCAGTATTTT.